This entry lists 21 T cell receptor beta chains sequenced from one sample in a study of blood T cell repertoires in COVID-19. Clones were read by immunoSEQ multiplex PCR, and TCRdb kept only the in-frame ones, dropping some. The sample has 90,000 to 130,000 clones, 76% seen once; the top ten hold about 3.8%. The material sequenced was peripheral blood. The receptor set was obtained from a woman over 75 with acute or convalescent COVID-19.

The chain recombines TRBV29-1 with TRBJ1-1; TRBD1 matches at 7 bases. This CDR3 has 13 residues. In germline, CDR1 is SQVTM, CDR2 ANQGSEA. V lost 0 bases, J lost 3 bases, and 1 base stayed unmatched. The CDR3 bases are TGCAGCGTTGAAGAGACAGGGTACACTGAAGCTTTCTTT. Protein: CSVEETGYTEAFF.

The chain is built from TRBV7-2 and TRBJ2-5; D possibly corresponds to TRBD2 (5 bases). The V end was cut by 2 bases, the J end by 3 bases, with 16 bases between. CDR1 is SGHTA, CDR2 FQGNSA, per germline. The CDR3 consists of 16 residues. CDR3 nucleotide sequence: TGTGCCAGCAGCTTATCAAGCGGCCCGGGCGAAGAGACCCAGTACTTC. Translating gives CASSLSSGPGEETQYF.

This chain links TRBV23-1 with TRBJ1-2; D is unclear. TRBV23-1 is noted as an ORF with a role that remains uncertain. The CDR3 covers 17 residues. With 5 bases removed from V and 5 bases from J, the gap between germline ends came to 24 bases. The chain's CDR3 is CASSSSSTRGQCYGYTF. CDR3 DNA: TGCGCCAGCAGTTCATCCTCGACCCGGGGTCAGTGTTATGGCTACACCTTC.

The V gene is TRBV7-9, the J gene TRBJ2-2, with a tentative D call TRBD1 (6 bases). Germline V lookup: CDR1 SEHNR, CDR2 FQNEAQ (reference sequence). V was cut by 3 bases and J by 7 bases, with 15 bases left in between. This CDR3 comprises 15 residues. The CDR3 DNA sequence: TGTGCCAGCAGCTTGGATGACAGGCGGGTCGGGGAGCTGTTTTTT. This codes for CASSLDDRRVGELFF.

The chain links TRBV16 to TRBJ1-2; 8 nucleotides line up with TRBD1. The V and J ends lost 2 bases and 8 bases, in that order; junction bases with no gene match: 7. The CDR3 extends over 14 amino acids. CDR1 is KGHSY and CDR2 is FQNENV in the germline V gene. The CDR3 DNA reads TGTGCCAGCAGCCAACTGGACAGGGAAAGAGGCTACACCTTC. Its protein is CASSQLDRERGYTF.

Here the CDR3 reads CASSSMGFTGTNGYTF. DNA for the CDR3: TGCGCCAGCAGCTCGATGGGATTCACAGGAACTAATGGCTACACCTTC. The chain combines TRBV5-1 with TRBJ1-2; possible D gene TRBD1, 5 bases. The CDR3 loop spans 16 amino acids. CDR1 is SGHRS and CDR2 is YFSETQ in the germline V gene. Trimming shortened V by 3 bases and J by 6 bases, and 21 bases separated the two germline ends.

This clone was observed a few times. The V gene is TRBV12-3 or TRBV12-4, the J gene TRBJ2-1, with TRBD2 identical over 11 bases. This CDR3 has 13 residues. V shed 9 bases, J shed 5 bases, and the junction held 3 bases outside the gene matches. CDR3: CASPSGGNNEQFF. In DNA form, the CDR3 reads TGTGCCAGTCCTAGCGGGGGGAACAATGAGCAGTTCTTC.

The V and J genes are TRBV30 and TRBJ2-1; the D gene is possibly TRBD2 (6 bases). Germline V gene data show CDR1 as GTSNPN and CDR2 as SVGIG (reference sequence). V shed 4 bases and J shed 3 bases, with 13 bases lying between them. The CDR3 runs 14 residues. CDR3 protein: CAWTHGGSYNEQFF. In DNA, the CDR3 is TGTGCCTGGACCCATGGGGGGAGCTACAATGAGCAGTTCTTC.

V and J are TRBV2 and TRBJ1-5; TRBD1 agrees at 11 bases. The junction had 12 bases not matched to a gene; V was cut back by 0 bases and J by 5 bases. There are 19 residues in the CDR3. Germline V gene lookup returns CDR1 SNHLY and CDR2 FYNNEI. CDR3 amino acids: CASSEAFRRTGGLYQPQHF. The CDR3 bases are TGTGCCAGCAGTGAAGCGTTTCGGAGGACAGGGGGCCTCTATCAGCCCCAGCATTTT.

This clone occurred once. V and J are TRBV6-5 and TRBJ1-6; 8 positions agree with TRBD1. This CDR3 has 16 residues. Germline-derived CDR1 and CDR2 are MNHEY and SVGAGI. Trimming at V came to 2 bases and at J to 3 bases, leaving 3 bases not matched to a gene. DNA for the CDR3: TGTGCCAGCAGTTACCGACAGGGGTTCTATAATTCACCCCTCCACTTT. Amino acid sequence: CASSYRQGFYNSPLHF.

This clone appeared a single time. The chain has TRBV3-1 (or the pseudogene TRBV3-2) and TRBJ2-1, with 11 bases matching TRBD2. Trimming at V came to 3 bases and at J to 0 bases, leaving 10 bases not matched to a gene. The CDR3 spans 19 residues. CDR1 and CDR2 (germline): LGHDT, YNNKEL (reference sequence). The DNA for the CDR3 is TGTGCCAGCAGCCAGGACCCCCCGGGACTAGCGGTCTCCTACAATGAGCAGTTCTTC. Residues: CASSQDPPGLAVSYNEQFF.

The J gene is TRBJ2-5, the V gene TRBV4-2; D might be TRBD2 (5 bases). Germline V CDR1 and CDR2: LGHNA, YNFKEQ. The CDR3 is 15 residues long. V was trimmed by 4 bases and J by 5 bases, leaving 17 bases between them. As DNA, the CDR3 is TGTGCCAGCAGCCTCTGGTCGGGGTCGAGGGAGACCCAGTACTTC. Translation: CASSLWSGSRETQYF.

This clone has just a few counts. The chain recombines TRBV18 with TRBJ2-5; D may be TRBD1 (5 bases). Germline-derived CDR1 and CDR2 are KGHSH and LQKENI. This CDR3 comprises 13 residues. V lost 6 bases and J 2 bases, leaving 10 bases between the germline ends. This CDR3 reads CASSRRVQETQYF. The DNA for the CDR3 is TGTGCCAGCTCCCGCAGGGTACAAGAGACCCAGTACTTC.

The sample holds one count of this clone. This chain joins TRBV29-1 and TRBJ1-2; TRBD1 agrees at 12 bases. Germline loops: CDR1 SQVTM, CDR2 ANQGSEA. CDR3 size: 15 residues. Trimming cost V 7 bases and J 4 bases; bases outside gene matches: 10. The CDR3 loop is CSAGGQGALSYGYTF. CDR3 sequence (DNA): TGCAGCGCCGGGGGACAGGGGGCGCTTAGCTATGGCTACACCTTC.

The chain has TRBV4-3 and TRBJ2-5; no firm D call. Germline CDR1 is LGHNA and CDR2 is YSLEER. V shed 4 bases and J shed 0 bases, with 12 bases lying between them. This CDR3 is built from 15 residues. CDR3 region: CASSPGYQYQETQYF. The CDR3 DNA follows: TGCGCCAGCAGCCCCGGGTACCAGTACCAAGAGACCCAGTACTTC.

This rearrangement joins TRBV19 to TRBJ2-5, with TRBD1 identical over 9 bases. This CDR3 has 14 residues. CDR1 LNHDA and CDR2 SQIVND come from the germline V gene (reference sequence). Unmatched junction bases numbered 6, after V lost 5 bases and J lost 5 bases. The CDR3 DNA reads TGTGCCAGTAGTTTACAGGGGGCGCGGGAGACCCAGTACTTC. Translating it yields CASSLQGARETQYF. Full variable domain (remainder filled in from reference TRBV19 and TRBJ2-5): DGGITQSPKYLFRKEGQNVTLSCEQNLNHDAMYWYRQDPGQGLRLIYYSQIVNDFQKGDIAEGYSVSREKKESFPLTVTSAQKNPTAFYLCASSLQGARETQYFGPGTRLLVL.

The rearrangement links TRBV7-3 to TRBJ2-3; D is possibly TRBD2 (7 bases). CDR3 length: 16 amino acids. Germline CDR1 and CDR2: SGHTA and FQGTGA. V was clipped by 5 bases and J by 0 bases, with 15 bases between them. DNA of the CDR3: TGTGCCAGCAGCATTCGGGGGGCCGCAAGCACAGATACGCAGTATTTT. It specifies CASSIRGAASTDTQYF.

The chain uses TRBV29-1 and TRBJ1-1; TRBD1 might be the D (6 bases). The CDR3 sequence is 14 residues long. CDR1 is SQVTM, CDR2 ANQGSEA, per germline. V dropped 6 bases and J dropped 3 bases, with 17 bases sitting between them. The CDR3 sequence is CSVQQGSRDTEAFF. The CDR3 bases are TGCAGCGTGCAGCAGGGGTCCCGGGACACTGAAGCTTTCTTT.

The chain combines TRBV28 with TRBJ1-5; 8 bases are shared with TRBD1. After removal of 5 bases from V and 7 bases from J, the junction contained 16 bases not matched to a gene. Germline CDR1 is MDHEN and CDR2 is SYDVKM. The length of the CDR3 is 17 residues. CDR3 DNA: TGTGCCAGCAGTACACCACTGAGGACAGGGTCGGGGCAGCCCCAGCATTTT. It translates to CASSTPLRTGSGQPQHF.

This clone was found a few times. The V gene is TRBV7-2, the J gene TRBJ2-5, with a weak D call TRBD1 (5 bases). The V and J ends lost 8 bases and 5 bases respectively, with 18 bases between them. Germline-derived CDR1 and CDR2 are SGHTA and FQGNSA. The CDR3 has 14 residues. CDR3 sequence: CASALKGMMETQYF. The CDR3 DNA reads TGTGCCAGCGCCCTCAAGGGGATGATGGAGACCCAGTACTTC.

The chain links TRBV5-8 to TRBJ2-5; a weak D match, TRBD2 (5 bases). V was cut by 4 bases and J by 2 bases, with 12 bases left in between. This CDR3 is built from 14 residues. Germline V gives CDR1 SGHTS, CDR2 YDEGEE. CDR3 nucleotide sequence: TGTGCCAGCAGCCGGGGTCCAGTTCAAGAGACCCAGTACTTC. Encoded protein: CASSRGPVQETQYF.